Following are 32 T cell receptor beta chains from one sample sequenced in a study of cytomegalovirus exposure and HLA in healthy donors. PCR primers comprised 60 Vbeta and 13 Jbeta primers. Data came from immunoSEQ multiplex PCR; TCRdb stores just in-frame clones and leaves some out. The profile shows about 60,000 clones, 82% of them singletons. The specimen sequenced was PBMCs. The receptors were gathered from a young man in good health and CMV-seronegative.

CDR3 DNA sequence: TGTGCCAGCTCAGCCGACAGGGTGAACACTGAAGCTTTCTTT. It codes for CASSADRVNTEAFF. This chain joins TRBV18 and TRBJ1-1, with 7 positions matching TRBD1. This CDR3 region has 14 residues. Looked up from germline, CDR1 is KGHSH and CDR2 is LQKENI. Trimming removed 5 bases from V and 0 bases from J; junction bases left unmatched: 3.

The chain couples TRBV27 to TRBJ1-1, with 9 bases that match TRBD1. Germline V gives CDR1 MNHEY, CDR2 SMNVEV (reference sequence). Trimming cost V 6 bases and J 1 base; bases outside gene matches: 6. The CDR3 loop spans 15 amino acids. The CDR3 region is CASSGTGLGNTEAFF. The CDR3 DNA follows: TGTGCCAGCAGCGGGACAGGGCTCGGGAACACTGAAGCTTTCTTT.

The J gene is TRBJ2-6, the V gene TRBV27; no clear D gene. Trimming left V 6 bases short and J 0 bases short, with 6 bases between. Germline V lookup: CDR1 MNHEY, CDR2 SMNVEV (reference sequence). CDR3 size: 14 residues. The CDR3 sequence is CASSYSSGANVLTF. In DNA form, the CDR3 reads TGTGCCAGCAGCTACAGCTCTGGGGCCAACGTCCTGACTTTC.

V and J are TRBV6-5 and TRBJ1-1; TRBD1 might be the D (5 bases). The germline CDR1 and CDR2 sequences are MNHEY and SVGAGI. The CDR3 runs 15 residues. The ends were cut back, 2 bases at V and 5 bases at J, with 15 bases in the middle. The DNA for the CDR3 is TGTGCCAGCAGTTACGGTTGGGGGGTAGGAACTGAAGCTTTCTTT. Amino acids: CASSYGWGVGTEAFF.

V gene TRBV7-6 combines with J gene TRBJ2-1; 12 bases fit TRBD1. Germline V CDR1 and CDR2: SGHVS, FNYEAQ. The junction had 5 bases not matched to a gene; V was cut back by 0 bases and J by 8 bases. This CDR3 has 16 residues. Here the CDR3 reads CASSLAGTGGRDEQFF. CDR3 nucleotides: TGTGCCAGCAGCTTAGCCGGGACAGGGGGCAGGGATGAGCAGTTCTTC.

The chain recombines TRBV10-3 with TRBJ1-2, with D possibly matching TRBD1 (6 bases). The V end was cut by 0 bases, the J end by 8 bases, with 16 bases between. CDR3 length: 15 residues. Germline V lookup: CDR1 ENHRY, CDR2 SYGVKD. The CDR3 nucleotides are TGTGCCATCAGTGAGTCCGAACAGGGTAACCGCGGCTACACCTTC. Protein sequence: CAISESEQGNRGYTF.

The rearrangement links TRBV29-1 to TRBJ2-3, with 9 bases lining up with TRBD1. Germline V CDR1 and CDR2: SQVTM, ANQGSEA. J lost 3 bases, V lost 5 bases, and 9 bases had no gene match. This CDR3 region has 15 residues. Here the CDR3 reads CSVWDNRGRTDTQYF. DNA for the CDR3: TGCAGCGTTTGGGACAACAGGGGGCGGACAGATACGCAGTATTTT.

The gene calls are TRBV2 and TRBJ1-5, with TRBD1 matching over 7 bases. CDR3 size: 14 residues. Germline V gives CDR1 SNHLY, CDR2 FYNNEI. Germline trimming cut 6 bases from V and 3 bases from J; bases unmatched to any gene: 5. CDR3 sequence reads: CASRQGIDNQPQHF. The CDR3 DNA sequence: TGTGCCAGCAGACAGGGGATTGACAATCAGCCCCAGCATTTT.

CDR3 residues: CASSFDGWSGGNTIYF. As DNA, the CDR3 is TGTGCCAGCAGTTTTGACGGGTGGTCGGGAGGAAACACCATATATTTT. V gene TRBV6-5 combines with J gene TRBJ1-3; D not certain. With 4 bases removed from V and 4 bases from J, the gap between germline ends came to 17 bases. The CDR3 length is 16 residues. CDR1 is MNHEY, CDR2 SVGAGI, per germline.

The chain is built from TRBV4-1 and TRBJ2-3; 11 bases agree with TRBD2. CDR1 is MGHRA and CDR2 is YSYEKL in the germline V gene. Trimming cost V 1 base and J 1 base; bases outside gene matches: 1. The CDR3 is made up of 16 amino acids. The CDR3 DNA reads as TGCGCCAGCAGCCAAGGGGGACTAGCGGGCACAGATACGCAGTATTTT. Translating it yields CASSQGGLAGTDTQYF.

The chain joins TRBV29-1 to TRBJ2-2; D gene ambiguous. The CDR3 loop spans 14 amino acids. CDR1 and CDR2 from the germline V gene are SQVTM and ANQGSEA. V lost 6 bases and J lost 1, with 12 bases in between. The CDR3 spells CSVIRQVNTGELFF. DNA for the CDR3: TGCAGCGTAATAAGGCAGGTGAACACCGGGGAGCTGTTTTTT.

This chain connects TRBV28 to TRBJ1-4; TRBD1 aligns across 7 bases. In germline, CDR1 is MDHEN, CDR2 SYDVKM. J lost 5 bases, V lost 7 bases, and 10 bases had no gene match. CDR3 size: 15 residues. The CDR3 spells CASTQGGGRNEKLFF. The CDR3 DNA follows: TGTGCCAGCACCCAGGGGGGAGGTCGGAATGAAAAACTGTTTTTT.

The count of this clone is one. The chain has TRBV19 and TRBJ1-5, with TRBD1 matching 7 bases. Germline V CDR1 and CDR2: LNHDA, SQIVND (reference sequence). The V segment lost 6 bases and the J segment 4 bases; nucleotides outside the gene matches: 9. This CDR3 region has 15 residues. The CDR3 bases are TGTGCCAGTAGAACGACGGGACAGCAAAATCAGCCCCAGCATTTT. This gives the protein CASRTTGQQNQPQHF.

The J gene is TRBJ1-5, the V gene TRBV4-3; tentatively, D is TRBD1 (6 bases). The CDR3 contains 15 residues. V was clipped by 1 base and J by 3 bases, with 10 bases between them. Germline V lookup: CDR1 LGHNA, CDR2 YSLEER. DNA of the CDR3: TGCGCCAGCAGCCAAGCTTGGGACACCAATCAGCCCCAGCATTTT. Protein: CASSQAWDTNQPQHF.

This chain links TRBV29-1 with TRBJ2-3, with TRBD1 identical over 11 bases. Germline CDR1 SQVTM, CDR2 ANQGSEA. This CDR3 is 15 amino acids long. With 2 bases clipped from V and 4 bases from J, the junction kept 5 bases outside the gene matches. DNA of the CDR3: TGCAGCGTTGAAAGGGACAGGGGGGACGCAGATACGCAGTATTTT. This gives the protein CSVERDRGDADTQYF.

In its sample, this clone was seen a few times. The chain combines TRBV5-6 with TRBJ1-2, with unresolved D. CDR1 SGHDT and CDR2 YYEEEE come from the germline V gene. The germline V and J ends were trimmed by 8 bases and 5 bases, with 16 bases remaining between them. The CDR3 extends over 13 amino acids. The CDR3: CASQQANSYGYTF. The CDR3 DNA is TGTGCCAGTCAGCAGGCCAATTCGTATGGCTACACCTTC.

The genes are TRBV4-3 and TRBJ1-2; D call uncertain. V shed 5 bases and J shed 5 bases, with 9 bases lying between them. The CDR3 is made up of 12 amino acids. Germline values: CDR1 LGHNA, CDR2 YSLEER. DNA for the CDR3: TGCGCCAGCAGCTCAAATCGGTATGGCTACACCTTC. Translation gives CASSSNRYGYTF.

The CDR3 here is CASSIWTSGFSDTQYF. The CDR3 bases are TGTGCCAGCAGCATCTGGACTAGCGGGTTTTCAGATACGCAGTATTTT. The gene calls are TRBV11-3 and TRBJ2-3, with TRBD2 matching 11 bases. Germline assignment: CDR1 SGHNT and CDR2 YENEEA. This CDR3 region has 16 residues. V lost 5 bases to trimming and J lost 4 bases; unmatched junction nucleotides: 8.

This chain joins TRBV7-8 and TRBJ1-1; 7 nucleotides agree with TRBD1. Germline lookup yields CDR1 SGHVS and CDR2 FQNEAQ. The CDR3 extends over 18 amino acids. The ends lost 4 bases at V and 1 base at J; junction bases unmatched: 15. The DNA for the CDR3 is TGTGCCAGCAGCTCCCGTCGACAGGGCGGGGTGAAGAACACTGAAGCTTTCTTT. This gives the protein CASSSRRQGGVKNTEAFF. The full variable domain, completed using reference TRBV7-8 and TRBJ1-1, is GAGVSQSPRYKVAKRGQDVALRCDPISGHVSLFWYQQALGQGPEFLTYFQNEAQLDKSGLPSDRFFAERPEGSVSTLKIQRTQQEDSAVYLCASSSRRQGGVKNTEAFFGQGTRLTVV.

Here the CDR3 reads CASSPLGEYGYTF. The CDR3 coding sequence is TGTGCCAGCAGCCCTCTCGGGGAATATGGCTACACCTTC. The chain carries TRBV28 and TRBJ1-2; no clear D. The CDR3 is made up of 13 amino acids. The germline gives CDR1 MDHEN, CDR2 SYDVKM. V shed 6 bases and J shed 5 bases, with 13 bases lying between them.

A note on this clone: The sample holds other DNA sequences that translate to the same CDR3. The chain employs TRBV9 and TRBJ1-4; 7 positions agree with TRBD1. CDR1 SGDLS and CDR2 YYNGEE come from the germline V gene. This CDR3 region has 17 residues. With V trimmed by 0 bases and J by 2 bases, 7 bases remained unmatched. The CDR3 protein is CASSVGDRRMTNEKLFF. The CDR3 coding sequence is TGTGCCAGCAGCGTAGGGGACAGAAGAATGACTAATGAAAAACTGTTTTTT.

The chain links TRBV5-6 to TRBJ2-5; 7 bases agree with TRBD1. This CDR3 has 13 amino acids. Germline trimming cut 4 bases from V and 2 bases from J; bases unmatched to any gene: 2. The germline CDR1 and CDR2 sequences are SGHDT and YYEEEE. CDR3 in DNA: TGTGCCAGCAGCATGGGACAGCAAGAGACCCAGTACTTC. It is translated as CASSMGQQETQYF.

The chain carries TRBV9 and TRBJ2-1; 10 bases line up with TRBD2. Per germline, CDR1 SGDLS and CDR2 YYNGEE. CDR3 length equals 17 residues. With V trimmed by 0 bases and J by 3 bases, 6 bases remained unmatched. The chain's CDR3 is CASSVAPAGGLYNEQFF. The CDR3 region has the DNA TGTGCCAGCAGCGTAGCTCCAGCGGGGGGGCTCTACAATGAGCAGTTCTTC.

The chain has TRBV7-3 and TRBJ2-1; the match to TRBD1 covers 9 bases. This CDR3 spans 15 amino acids. Germline trimming cut 5 bases from V and 4 bases from J; bases unmatched to any gene: 6. CDR1 SGHTA and CDR2 FQGTGA come from the germline V gene. In DNA form, the CDR3 reads TGTGCCAGCAGCCCCGGCGGGACAGGGTACAATGAGCAGTTCTTC. Encoded protein: CASSPGGTGYNEQFF.

This rearrangement joins TRBV13 to TRBJ1-2, with 8 bases lining up with TRBD1. Germline-derived CDR1 and CDR2 are PRHDT and FYEKMQ (reference sequence). CDR3 length: 13 amino acids. The J segment lost 13 bases and the V segment lost 5 bases, leaving 12 bases of the junction unmatched. CDR3 residues: CASSTGGGQDRTF. The CDR3 DNA sequence: TGTGCCAGCAGCACAGGGGGGGGACAGGATCGCACCTTC.

This clone is a singleton in its sample. This sequence joins TRBV2 and TRBJ1-2, with 8 bases that match TRBD1. CDR3 length: 12 amino acids. In germline, CDR1 is SNHLY, CDR2 FYNNEI. V shed 5 bases, J shed 7 bases, and the junction held 3 bases outside the gene matches. CDR3 amino acids: CASSFDRGGYTF. CDR3 bases: TGTGCCAGCAGTTTTGACAGGGGTGGCTACACCTTC.

The V call is TRBV10-3, the J call TRBJ1-1; maybe TRBD1 (5 bases). Germline V gene lookup returns CDR1 ENHRY and CDR2 SYGVKD. The CDR3 covers 11 residues. Trimming took 7 bases from V and 7 from J, leaving 10 bases between them. CDR3 nucleotides: TGTGCCATCATGCAGGGTGGTGAAGCTTTCTTT. It specifies CAIMQGGEAFF.

The genes are TRBV30 and TRBJ1-4; the D gene is possibly TRBD1 (6 bases). The CDR3 sequence is 16 residues long. Germline CDR1 reads GTSNPN; CDR2 reads SVGIG (reference sequence). Trimming cost V 5 bases and J 5 bases, with 21 bases left between them. This chain's CDR3 is CAWSERRSRGNEKLFF. In DNA form, the CDR3 reads TGTGCCTGGTCCGAACGTCGAAGCAGGGGAAATGAAAAACTGTTTTTT.

The genes are TRBV27 and TRBJ1-2; TRBD1 is a possible D gene (6 bases). CDR1 MNHEY and CDR2 SMNVEV come from the germline V gene (reference sequence). The CDR3 runs 15 residues. Trimming removed 6 bases at V and 5 bases at J, with 19 bases between. The CDR3, as DNA: TGTGCCAGCAGCCCTATAGCAGGGGCAGGTTATGGCTACACCTTC. Translation: CASSPIAGAGYGYTF.

The chain links TRBV7-2 to TRBJ2-7; maybe TRBD1 (5 bases). Trimming removed 1 base at V and 2 bases at J, with 9 bases between. The CDR3 is made up of 14 amino acids. CDR1 is SGHTA and CDR2 is FQGNSA in the germline V gene. CDR3 sequence reads: CASSLEGSPYEQYF. CDR3 sequence (DNA): TGTGCCAGCAGCTTAGAGGGGTCGCCCTACGAGCAGTACTTC.

This clone was recorded only once. The V call is TRBV5-1, the J call TRBJ1-1, with D maybe TRBD1 (6 bases). Trimming removed 5 bases at V and 5 bases at J, with 16 bases between. CDR3 length: 14 amino acids. Germline V CDR1 and CDR2: SGHRS, YFSETQ. CDR3 in DNA: TGCGCCAGCAGTTTCGTACAGGGAGGGACTGAAGCTTTCTTT. Translating it yields CASSFVQGGTEAFF.

The chain combines TRBV7-9 with TRBJ2-5; TRBD1 agrees at 7 bases. The better agreement between TRBJ2-7 and the DNA end casts doubt on the J call. The CDR3 contains 15 residues. Germline CDR1 reads SEHNR; CDR2 reads FQNEAQ (reference sequence). The CDR3 loop reads CASSLVGGQYYEQYF. The CDR3 DNA reads TGTGCCAGCAGCTTAGTAGGGGGACAGTACTACGAGCAGTACTTC.